This T cell receptor (beta chain) was captured by sequencing in a study of vaccination effects on CD4 cells after COVID-19 (dated by TCRdb to 2022 to 2024). Study-level background: Across the study, the median time from the second dose to post-vaccine sampling was 72 days (range 14 to 241). The study compared SARS-CoV-2 spike-specific CD4+ TCR repertoires before and after mRNA vaccination in COVID-19 convalescent patients and infection-naive vaccine recipients. The full study included around nine COVID-19 convalescent patients and several SARS-CoV-2-naive healthy vaccine recipients. Cultures from other donors in the study were sequenced using the Oncomine TCR Beta short-read assay on an Illumina iSeq 100. The full study reports these points: In healthy vaccine recipients, vaccine-induced clones were almost all SARS-CoV-2 mono-reactive, with only 1 of 255 cross-reactive with common cold coronaviruses. At late post-vaccination timepoints, both infection-induced and vaccine-induced clones showed marked clonal contraction, consistent with waning T cell responses. Only a small number of convalescent patients were included, and no early post-infection timepoints were available, which limited the study.

Spanning cysteine to phenylalanine, the CDR3 consists of 15 amino acids. Only the CDR3 DNA stays, 45 bases, in frame from base 1. V sheds 2 bases and J sheds 3 bases, leaving 8 bases between their ends. Sequences MNHEY (CDR1) and SVGAGI (CDR2) are obtained from the germline V gene. In the ViraFEST assay, PBMC were stimulated with viral peptide pools, and TCR sequencing was then used to find antigen-specific CD4+ T cell clonotypes based on their expansion. After around 11 days of culture, CD4+ T cells were isolated with the EasySep CD4+ T cell isolation kit. Each participant received two doses of an mRNA SARS-CoV-2 vaccine, either BNT162b2 or mRNA-1273. Healthy vaccine recipients had no prior SARS-CoV-2 infection, confirmed by negative nucleocapsid antibodies before and after vaccination. Around 2 million PBMC per well were cultured in IMDM with about 5% human AB serum, 10 IU/ml IL-2 and gentamicin, plus 10 ug/ml peptides. On days 3 and 7, half of the culture medium was replaced with fresh IL-2-containing medium. Unless noted otherwise, every peptide stimulation condition was grown in triplicate wells. PBMC were separated from whole blood using Ficoll-Paque Plus gradient centrifugation and were then either cryopreserved at -140C or used fresh. The overlapping peptide pools covered the spike proteins of SARS-CoV-2 and of the common cold coronaviruses HCoV-NL63, HCoV-OC43 and HCoV-229E. Genomic DNA was extracted from cultured CD4+ T cells with the QIAamp micro DNA kit.

Libraries were built with the immunoSEQ multiplex PCR assay. DNA from the cultured and isolated CD4+ T cells underwent TCR beta CDR3 sequencing. On the authors' methods: Non-productive TCR sequences were removed and reads were trimmed to the CDR3 region, keeping CDR3s of at least 7 amino acids. Antigen-specific clonotypes were identified using the MANAFEST web app by comparison of expansion in peptide wells against reference cultures. Positive clones required FDR<0.05 expansion versus reference and all other wells, odds ratio above 5, and frequency above 0.1% in two replicate wells. Cross-reactive clonotypes were defined as significantly expanded in SARS-CoV-2 spike wells and in at least one common cold coronavirus spike condition. CDR3 similarity was assessed by Levenshtein distance using the stringdist R package, and unrooted trees were constructed with ape in R 3.6.1. In TCRdb, the immuneACCESS table is reduced to in-frame sequences with V and J assigned. These tables do not hold every clone; where another copy was compared, an unresolved V gene accounts for under half, and the others remain unexplained. That table gives V, J and clone size, and the DNA gave D and trimming. A total of 84,000 or so clones appear in this sample, under 80% of them only once. Jointly, the top ten make up approximately 1% of the sample.

Regarding this clone: The target of this receptor is not known. No base-level quality is on record; no much larger clone is a single base apart.

The chain was built from TRBV6-5 and TRBJ2-6; the D segment cannot be called with confidence. The sequence was collected from a human donor who received a COVID-19 vaccine. Here the sequenced sample was CD4+ T cells from PBMCs cultured with HCoV-OC43 spike peptides, taken after COVID-19 vaccination. What the cell subset or site label conveys for this sample: HCoV-OC43 spike overlapping peptide pool stimulation. The CDR3: CASSYLGFGANVLTF. The base sequence is TGTGCCAGCAGTTACCTGGGGTTTGGGGCCAACGTCCTGACTTTC.